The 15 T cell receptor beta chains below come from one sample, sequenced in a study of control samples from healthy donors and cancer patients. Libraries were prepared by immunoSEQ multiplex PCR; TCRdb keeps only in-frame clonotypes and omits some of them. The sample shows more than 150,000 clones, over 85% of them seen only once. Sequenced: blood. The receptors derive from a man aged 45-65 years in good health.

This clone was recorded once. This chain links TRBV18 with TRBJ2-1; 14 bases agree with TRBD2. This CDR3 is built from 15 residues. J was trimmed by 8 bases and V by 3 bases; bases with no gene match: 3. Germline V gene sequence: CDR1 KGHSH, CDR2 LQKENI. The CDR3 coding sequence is TGTGCCAGCTCACCCGGACTAGCGGGAGGTGATGAGCAGTTCTTC. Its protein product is CASSPGLAGGDEQFF.

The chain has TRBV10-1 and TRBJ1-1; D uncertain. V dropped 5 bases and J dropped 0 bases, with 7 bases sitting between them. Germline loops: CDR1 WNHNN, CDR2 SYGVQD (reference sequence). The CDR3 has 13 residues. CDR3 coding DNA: TGCGCCAGCAGTCTATCCATGAACACTGAAGCTTTCTTT. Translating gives CASSLSMNTEAFF.

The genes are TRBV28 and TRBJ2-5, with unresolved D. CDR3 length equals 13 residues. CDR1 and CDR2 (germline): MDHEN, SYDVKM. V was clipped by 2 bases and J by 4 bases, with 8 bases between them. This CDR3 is CASSLGQPETQYF. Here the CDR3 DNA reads TGTGCCAGCAGTTTAGGGCAACCAGAGACCCAGTACTTC.

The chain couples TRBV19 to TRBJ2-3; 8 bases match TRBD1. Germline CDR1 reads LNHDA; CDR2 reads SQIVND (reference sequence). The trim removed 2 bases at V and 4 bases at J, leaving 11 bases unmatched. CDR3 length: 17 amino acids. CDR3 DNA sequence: TGTGCCAGTAGTATAAACGGGCAGGGGGCTTTGGCAGATACGCAGTATTTT. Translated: CASSINGQGALADTQYF.

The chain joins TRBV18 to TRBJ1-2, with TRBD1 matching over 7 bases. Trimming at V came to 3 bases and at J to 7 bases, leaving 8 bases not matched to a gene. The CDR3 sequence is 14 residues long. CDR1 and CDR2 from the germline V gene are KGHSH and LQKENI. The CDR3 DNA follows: TGTGCCAGCTCACCTTTAGACAGGGAGCTTGGCTACACCTTC. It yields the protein CASSPLDRELGYTF.

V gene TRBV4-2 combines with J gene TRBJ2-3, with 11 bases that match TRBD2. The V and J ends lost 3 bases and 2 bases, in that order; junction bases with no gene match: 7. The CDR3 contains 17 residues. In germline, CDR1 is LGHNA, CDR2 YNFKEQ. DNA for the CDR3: TGTGCCAGCAGCCATGGGACTAGCGGAGGCTTCACAGATACGCAGTATTTT. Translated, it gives CASSHGTSGGFTDTQYF.

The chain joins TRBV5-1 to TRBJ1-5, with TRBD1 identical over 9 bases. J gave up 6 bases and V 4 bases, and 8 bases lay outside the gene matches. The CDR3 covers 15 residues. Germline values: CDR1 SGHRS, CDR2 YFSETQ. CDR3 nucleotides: TGCGCCAGCAGCACGGGACAGGGTGACCGTCAGCCCCAGCATTTT. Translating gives CASSTGQGDRQPQHF. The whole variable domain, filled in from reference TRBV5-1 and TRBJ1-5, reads KAGVTQTPRYLIKTRGQQVTLSCSPISGHRSVSWYQQTPGQGLQFLFEYFSETQRNKGNFPGRFSGRQFSNSRSEMNVSTLELGDSALYLCASSTGQGDRQPQHFGDGTRLSIL.

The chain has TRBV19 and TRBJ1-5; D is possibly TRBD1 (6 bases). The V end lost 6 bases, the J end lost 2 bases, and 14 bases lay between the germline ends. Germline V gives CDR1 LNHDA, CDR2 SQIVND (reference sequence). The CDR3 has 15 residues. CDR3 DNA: TGTGCCAGTAGCGAAAGGGGGTTTGGCAATCAGCCCCAGCATTTT. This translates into CASSERGFGNQPQHF.

CDR3 in amino acids: CAWRRGQAGGGDTQYF. Here the CDR3 DNA reads TGTGCCTGGAGGAGAGGCCAGGCGGGAGGTGGAGATACGCAGTATTTT. The V call is TRBV30, the J call TRBJ2-3, with TRBD2 identical over 8 bases. V was clipped by 3 bases and J by 5 bases; unmatched bases: 13. From germline, CDR1 is GTSNPN and CDR2 SVGIG (reference sequence). CDR3 length: 16 amino acids.

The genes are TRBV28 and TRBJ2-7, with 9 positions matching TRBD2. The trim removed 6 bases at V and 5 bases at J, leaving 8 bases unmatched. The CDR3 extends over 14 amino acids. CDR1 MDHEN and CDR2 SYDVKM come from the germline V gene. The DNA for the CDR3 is TGTGCCAGCAGGGCGGGAGGGCGCTTGAACGAGCAGTACTTC. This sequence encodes CASRAGGRLNEQYF.

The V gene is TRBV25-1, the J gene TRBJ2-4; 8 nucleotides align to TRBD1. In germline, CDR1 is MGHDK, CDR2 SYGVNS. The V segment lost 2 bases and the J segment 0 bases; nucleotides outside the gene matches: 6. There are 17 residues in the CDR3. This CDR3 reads CASSETSGGEAKNIQYF. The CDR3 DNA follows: TGTGCCAGCAGTGAAACGTCAGGGGGCGAAGCCAAAAACATTCAGTACTTC.

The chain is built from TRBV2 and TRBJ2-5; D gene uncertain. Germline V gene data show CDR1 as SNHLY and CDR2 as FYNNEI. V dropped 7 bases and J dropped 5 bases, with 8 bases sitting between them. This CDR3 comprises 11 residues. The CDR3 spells CASTAQETQYF. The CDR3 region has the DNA TGTGCCAGCACAGCCCAGGAGACCCAGTACTTC.

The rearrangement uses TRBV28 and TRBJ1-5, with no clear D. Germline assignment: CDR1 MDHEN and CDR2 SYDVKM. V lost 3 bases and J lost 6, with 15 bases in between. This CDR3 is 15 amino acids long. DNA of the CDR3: TGTGCCAGCAGTTTGGGCAGCCTGATATTTCAGCCCCAGCATTTT. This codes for CASSLGSLIFQPQHF.

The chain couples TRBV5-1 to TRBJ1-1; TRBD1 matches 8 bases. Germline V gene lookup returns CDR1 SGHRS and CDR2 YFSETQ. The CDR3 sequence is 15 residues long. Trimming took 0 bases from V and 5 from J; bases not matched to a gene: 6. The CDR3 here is CASSLDGQGGTEAFF. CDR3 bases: TGCGCCAGCAGCTTGGATGGACAGGGTGGGACTGAAGCTTTCTTT.

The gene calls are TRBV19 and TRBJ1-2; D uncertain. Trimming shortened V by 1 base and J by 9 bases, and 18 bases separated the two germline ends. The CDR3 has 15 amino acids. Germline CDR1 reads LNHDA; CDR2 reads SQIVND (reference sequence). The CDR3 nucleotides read TGTGCCAGTAGTATAGCTGCCTTCGGCAGCAGGAGCTACACCTTC. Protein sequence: CASSIAAFGSRSYTF.